The following is a TCR beta chain sequence with its context. What it recognizes is unknown. The sample originates from a study of early T cells in non-severe SARS-CoV-2 infection. On the study more broadly: Sequenced bulk RNA came from whole blood that was unsorted, and chains were unpaired. Findings and limits, study-wide: Matching against VDJdb likely underestimated virus-specific expansions, favoring anti-spike CD8.

J lost 5 bases, V lost 2 bases, and 10 bases had no gene match. The CDR3 runs 16 residues. Germline lookup yields CDR1 DFQATT and CDR2 SNEGSKA (reference sequence). From the 5' RACE reads, TCRdb called clonotypes with MiXCR, one entry per CDR3 protein. The sample yields fewer than 85,000 distinct CDR3 sequences, roughly 12% seen once. Source material: whole blood. This sequence joins TRBV20-1 and TRBJ2-3, with 10 bases matching TRBD1. This receptor was obtained from an adult who was a healthcare worker with PCR-confirmed SARS-CoV-2 infection or an uninfected control (not recorded which). The CDR3, as DNA: TGCAGTGCTAGAAATCCCGGGACAGGGGCAGGAGATACGCAGTATTTT. Translating gives CSARNPGTGAGDTQYF.